The sequence of this TCR beta chain was determined in a study of blood T cells in healthy people across ages. Of note for this clonotype: No antigen is known for it. This sequence may be a read error, since a much larger clone differs from it by one base.

Study-level findings and limits: The authors considered diversity estimates from one million T cells to be underestimates.

The CDR3 sequence is 13 residues long. CDR1 and CDR2 (germline): SGHTA, FQGNSA. A second about 7 to 11 cycle PCR used barcoded and J-beta primers. TCRdb redid the calling of the 5' RACE reads with MiXCR, one entry per CDR3 protein. Of approximately 2,000,000 distinct CDR3 sequences listed, approximately 40% were seen once; the top ten hold roughly 23%. The chain combines TRBV7-2 with TRBJ2-5; no firm D call. The DNA end is a closer match to TRBJ2-7, so the J assignment may be wrong. This receptor was identified in a human donor in good health. The sample consisted of blood. Here the CDR3 reads CTSSSRLYYEQYF. As DNA, the CDR3 is TGTACCAGCAGCTCCCGACTCTACTACGAGCAGTACTTC.